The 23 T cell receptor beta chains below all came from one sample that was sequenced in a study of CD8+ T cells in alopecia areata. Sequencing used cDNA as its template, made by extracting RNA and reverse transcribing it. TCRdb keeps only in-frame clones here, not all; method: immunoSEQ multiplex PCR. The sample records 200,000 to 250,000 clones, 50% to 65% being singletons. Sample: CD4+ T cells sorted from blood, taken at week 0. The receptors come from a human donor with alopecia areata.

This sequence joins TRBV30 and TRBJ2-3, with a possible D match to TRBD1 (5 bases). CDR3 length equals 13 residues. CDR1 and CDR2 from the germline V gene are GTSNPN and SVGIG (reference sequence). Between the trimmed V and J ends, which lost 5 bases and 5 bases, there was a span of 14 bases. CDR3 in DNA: TGTGCCTGGGACAGATTAGTAGTAGATACGCAGTATTTT. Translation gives CAWDRLVVDTQYF.

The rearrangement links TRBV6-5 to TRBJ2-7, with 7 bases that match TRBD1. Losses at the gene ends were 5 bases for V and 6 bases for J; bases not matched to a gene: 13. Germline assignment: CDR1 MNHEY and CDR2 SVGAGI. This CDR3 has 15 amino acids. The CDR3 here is CASSKTGFRVFEQYF. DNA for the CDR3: TGTGCCAGCAGTAAGACAGGGTTCAGGGTATTCGAGCAGTACTTC.

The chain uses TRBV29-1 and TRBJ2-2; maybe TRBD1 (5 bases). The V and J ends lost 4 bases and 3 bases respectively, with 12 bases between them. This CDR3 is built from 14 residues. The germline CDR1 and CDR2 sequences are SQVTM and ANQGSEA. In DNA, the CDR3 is TGCAGCGTTGTCAAGGGGCTCCACACCGGGGAGCTGTTTTTT. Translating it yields CSVVKGLHTGELFF.

The CDR3 bases are TGTGCCAGCAGCCAAACAGGGGCCTACGAGCAGTACTTC. Translated, it gives CASSQTGAYEQYF. V usage is TRBV7-2 and J usage is TRBJ2-7, with 7 bases that match TRBD1. V dropped 5 bases and J dropped 2; count of bases not matched to a gene: 3. The CDR3 sequence is 13 residues long. CDR1 SGHTA and CDR2 FQGNSA come from the germline V gene.

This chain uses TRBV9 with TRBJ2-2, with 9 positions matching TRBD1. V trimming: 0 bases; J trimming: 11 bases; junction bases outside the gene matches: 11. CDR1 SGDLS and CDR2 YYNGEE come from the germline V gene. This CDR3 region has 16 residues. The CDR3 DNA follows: TGTGCCAGCAGCGTAGTGGGGGACAGGGTAGGAAGAGAGCTGTTTTTT. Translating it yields CASSVVGDRVGRELFF.

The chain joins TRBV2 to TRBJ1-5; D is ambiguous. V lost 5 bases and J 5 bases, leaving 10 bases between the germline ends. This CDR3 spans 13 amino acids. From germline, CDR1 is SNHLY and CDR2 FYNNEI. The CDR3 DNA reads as TGTGCCAGCAGTCCTTACACTGATCAGCCCCAGCATTTT. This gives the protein CASSPYTDQPQHF.

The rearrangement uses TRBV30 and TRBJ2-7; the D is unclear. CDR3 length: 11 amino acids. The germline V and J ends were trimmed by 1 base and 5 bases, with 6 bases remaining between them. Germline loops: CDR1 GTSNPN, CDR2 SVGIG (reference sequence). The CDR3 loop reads CAWSGGDEQYF. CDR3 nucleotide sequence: TGTGCCTGGAGTGGTGGGGACGAGCAGTACTTC.

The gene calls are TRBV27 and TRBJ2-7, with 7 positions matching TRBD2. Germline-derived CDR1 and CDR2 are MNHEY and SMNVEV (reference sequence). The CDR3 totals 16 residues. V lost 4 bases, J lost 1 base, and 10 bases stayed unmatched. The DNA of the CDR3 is TGTGCCAGCAGTTCGTCATGGGACTACTTATCCTACGAGCAGTACTTC. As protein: CASSSSWDYLSYEQYF.

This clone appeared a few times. The CDR3 nucleotides read TGCAGCGTTGAGTCGGGGTACGACTATGGCTACACCTTC. Its translation is CSVESGYDYGYTF. The chain carries TRBV29-1 and TRBJ1-2; D is unclear. The germline V and J ends were trimmed by 3 bases and 3 bases, with 11 bases remaining between them. The V gene's germline CDR1 is SQVTM and CDR2 ANQGSEA. The CDR3 runs 13 residues.

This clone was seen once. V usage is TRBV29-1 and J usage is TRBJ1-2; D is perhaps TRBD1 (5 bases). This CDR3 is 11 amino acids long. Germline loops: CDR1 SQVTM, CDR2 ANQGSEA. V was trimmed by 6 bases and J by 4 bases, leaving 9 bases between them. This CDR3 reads CSVEGTYGYTF. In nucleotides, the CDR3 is TGCAGCGTCGAGGGGACCTATGGCTACACCTTC.

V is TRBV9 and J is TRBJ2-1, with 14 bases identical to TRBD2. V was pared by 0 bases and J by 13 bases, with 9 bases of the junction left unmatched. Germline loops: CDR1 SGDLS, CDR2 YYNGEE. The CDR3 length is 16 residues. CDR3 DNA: TGTGCCAGCAGCGTAGCGGCGGGACTAGCGGGAGAGAGTCAGTTCTTC. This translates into CASSVAAGLAGESQFF.

The CDR3 here is CASKAGDTDYEQYF. CDR3 nucleotide sequence: TGCGCCAGTAAAGCAGGGGACACCGACTACGAGCAGTACTTC. The V and J genes are TRBV10-2 and TRBJ2-7, with D perhaps TRBD1 (6 bases). Per the germline V gene, CDR1 is WSHSY and CDR2 is SAAADI. Trimming took off 9 bases at V and 3 bases at J, with 18 bases between the two ends. The CDR3 covers 14 residues.

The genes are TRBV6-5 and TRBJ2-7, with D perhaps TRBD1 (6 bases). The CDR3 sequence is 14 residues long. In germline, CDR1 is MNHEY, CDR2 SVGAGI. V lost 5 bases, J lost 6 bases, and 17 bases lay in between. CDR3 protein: CASSPQGGGREQYF. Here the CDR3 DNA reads TGTGCCAGCAGTCCACAGGGTGGCGGGCGCGAGCAGTACTTC.

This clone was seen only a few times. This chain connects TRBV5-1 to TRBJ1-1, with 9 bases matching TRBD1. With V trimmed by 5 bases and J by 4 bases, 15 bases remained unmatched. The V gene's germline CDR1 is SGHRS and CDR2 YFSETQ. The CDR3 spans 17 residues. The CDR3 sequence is CASRPRPGTGRGTEAFF. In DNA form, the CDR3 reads TGCGCCAGCAGACCTCGTCCCGGGACAGGGAGGGGCACTGAAGCTTTCTTT.

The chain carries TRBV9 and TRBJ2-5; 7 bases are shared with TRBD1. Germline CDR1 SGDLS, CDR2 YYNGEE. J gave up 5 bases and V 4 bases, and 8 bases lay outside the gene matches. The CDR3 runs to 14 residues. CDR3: CASSFERGPETQYF. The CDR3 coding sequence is TGTGCCAGCAGCTTTGAGAGGGGGCCGGAGACCCAGTACTTC.

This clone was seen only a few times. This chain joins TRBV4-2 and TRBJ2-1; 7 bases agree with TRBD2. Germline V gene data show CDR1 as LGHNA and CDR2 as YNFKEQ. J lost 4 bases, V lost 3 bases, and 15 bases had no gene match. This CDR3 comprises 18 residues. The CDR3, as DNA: TGTGCCAGCAGCCAGGCCCAAATATCTAGCGGAGCGTACAATGAGCAGTTCTTC. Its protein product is CASSQAQISSGAYNEQFF.

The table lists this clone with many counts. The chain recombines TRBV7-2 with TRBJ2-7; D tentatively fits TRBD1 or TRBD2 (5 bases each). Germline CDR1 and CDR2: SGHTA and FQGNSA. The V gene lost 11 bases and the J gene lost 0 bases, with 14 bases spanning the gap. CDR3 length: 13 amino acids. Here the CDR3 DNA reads TGTGCCTCCCGGGACGCTAGCTCCTACGAGCAGTACTTC. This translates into CASRDASSYEQYF.

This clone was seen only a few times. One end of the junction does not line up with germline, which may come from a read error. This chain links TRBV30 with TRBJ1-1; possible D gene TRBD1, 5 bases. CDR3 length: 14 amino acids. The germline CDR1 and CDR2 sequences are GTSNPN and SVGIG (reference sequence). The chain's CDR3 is CAWSPGTVKTEAFF. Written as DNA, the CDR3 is TGTGCCTGGAGTCCCGGGACGGTGAAAACTGAAGCTTTCTTT. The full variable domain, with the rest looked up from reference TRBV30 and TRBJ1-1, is SQTIHQWPATLVQPVGSPLSLECTVEGTSNPNLYWYRQAAGRGLQLLFYSVGIGQISSEVPQNLSASRPQDRQFILSSKKLLLSDSGFYLCAWSPGTVKTEAFFGQGTRLTVV.

The CDR3 loop is CASSLVQGYYGYTF. DNA for the CDR3: TGTGCCAGCAGTTTGGTGCAGGGGTACTATGGCTACACCTTC. V usage is TRBV28 and J usage is TRBJ1-2; tentatively, D is TRBD1 (6 bases). Germline V gene data show CDR1 as MDHEN and CDR2 as SYDVKM. V gave up 3 bases and J gave up 3 bases, with 11 bases separating them. This CDR3 contains 14 residues.

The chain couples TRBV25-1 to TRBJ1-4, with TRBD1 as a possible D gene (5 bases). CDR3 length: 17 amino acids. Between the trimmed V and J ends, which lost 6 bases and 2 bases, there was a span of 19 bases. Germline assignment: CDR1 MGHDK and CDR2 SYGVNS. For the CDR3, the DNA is TGTGCCAGCAGCTCTGGGGGAATTTGGGCGACTAATGAAAAACTGTTTTTT. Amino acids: CASSSGGIWATNEKLFF.

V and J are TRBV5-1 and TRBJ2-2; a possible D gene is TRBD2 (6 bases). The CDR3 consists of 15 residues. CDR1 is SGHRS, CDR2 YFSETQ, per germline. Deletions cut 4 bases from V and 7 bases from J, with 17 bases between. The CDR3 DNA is TGCGCCAGCAGCAGGCTCGGCGGGGCCGACGGGGAGCTGTTTTTT. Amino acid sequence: CASSRLGGADGELFF.

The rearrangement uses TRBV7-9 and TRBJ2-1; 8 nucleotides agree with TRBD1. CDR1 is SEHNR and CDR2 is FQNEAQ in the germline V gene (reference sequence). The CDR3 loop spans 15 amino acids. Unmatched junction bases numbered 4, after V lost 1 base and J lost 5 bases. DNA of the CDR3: TGTGCCAGCAGCTTAGACAGGGGGTTAAACAATGAGCAGTTCTTC. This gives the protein CASSLDRGLNNEQFF.

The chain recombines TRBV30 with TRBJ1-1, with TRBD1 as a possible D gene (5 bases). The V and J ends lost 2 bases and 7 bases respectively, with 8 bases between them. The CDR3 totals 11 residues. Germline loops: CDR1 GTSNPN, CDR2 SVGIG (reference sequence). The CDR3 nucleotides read TGTGCCTGGAGTTTGACAGTTGAAGCTTTCTTT. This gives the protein CAWSLTVEAFF.